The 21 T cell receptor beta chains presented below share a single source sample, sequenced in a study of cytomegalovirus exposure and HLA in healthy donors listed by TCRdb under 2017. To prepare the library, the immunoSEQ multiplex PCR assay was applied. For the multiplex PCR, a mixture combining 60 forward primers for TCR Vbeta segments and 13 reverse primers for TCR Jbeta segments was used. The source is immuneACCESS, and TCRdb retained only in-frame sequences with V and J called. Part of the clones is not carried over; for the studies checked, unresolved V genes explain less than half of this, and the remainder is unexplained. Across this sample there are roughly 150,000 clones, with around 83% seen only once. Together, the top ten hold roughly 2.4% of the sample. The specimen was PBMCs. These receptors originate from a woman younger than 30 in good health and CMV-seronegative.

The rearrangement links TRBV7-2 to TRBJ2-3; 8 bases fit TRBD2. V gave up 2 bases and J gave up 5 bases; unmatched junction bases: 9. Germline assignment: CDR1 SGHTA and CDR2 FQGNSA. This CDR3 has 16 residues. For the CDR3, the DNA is TGTGCCAGCAGCTTATCTTTCGGCGGGGGGATAGATACGCAGTATTTT. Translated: CASSLSFGGGIDTQYF.

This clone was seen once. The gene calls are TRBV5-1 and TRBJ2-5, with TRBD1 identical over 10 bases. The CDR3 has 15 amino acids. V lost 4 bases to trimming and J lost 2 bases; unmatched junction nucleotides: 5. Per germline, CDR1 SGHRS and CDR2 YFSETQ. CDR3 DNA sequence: TGCGCCAGCAGCCCGGGACAGGGGATACAAGAGACCCAGTACTTC. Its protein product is CASSPGQGIQETQYF.

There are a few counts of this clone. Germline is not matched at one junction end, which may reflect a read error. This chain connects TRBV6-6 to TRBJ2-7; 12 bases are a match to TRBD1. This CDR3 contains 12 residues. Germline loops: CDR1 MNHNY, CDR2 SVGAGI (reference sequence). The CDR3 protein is CASGLGTGGLIF. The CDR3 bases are TGTGCCAGCGGGCTGGGGACAGGGGGCTTGATTTTC.

The CDR3 sequence: CASSPIPGAGGYTF. The CDR3 coding sequence is TGTGCCAGCAGTCCCATTCCAGGGGCGGGCGGCTACACCTTC. The chain is built from TRBV27 and TRBJ1-2; D perhaps matches TRBD1 (6 bases). Germline CDR1 reads MNHEY; CDR2 reads SMNVEV (reference sequence). Trimming took off 5 bases at V and 8 bases at J, with 18 bases between the two ends. This CDR3 spans 14 amino acids.

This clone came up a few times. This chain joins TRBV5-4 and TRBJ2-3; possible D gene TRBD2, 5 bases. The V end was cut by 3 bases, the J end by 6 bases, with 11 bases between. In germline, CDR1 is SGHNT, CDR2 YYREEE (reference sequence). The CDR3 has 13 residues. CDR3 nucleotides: TGTGCCAGCAGCTACGAACCGGGGGATACGCAGTATTTT. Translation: CASSYEPGDTQYF.

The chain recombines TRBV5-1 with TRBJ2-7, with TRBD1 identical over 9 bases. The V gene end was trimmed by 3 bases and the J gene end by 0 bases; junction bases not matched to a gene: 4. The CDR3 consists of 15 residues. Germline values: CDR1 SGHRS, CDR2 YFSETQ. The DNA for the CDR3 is TGCGCCAGCAGCTCTTGGACAGGGGTCTCCTACGAGCAGTACTTC. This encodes CASSSWTGVSYEQYF.

The CDR3 nucleotides read TGTGCCATCAGCGCTAGCGGGGGCCTATACAATGAGCAGTTCTTC. Translated: CAISASGGLYNEQFF. V gene TRBV10-3 combines with J gene TRBJ2-1; 10 bases fit TRBD2. Trimming took 6 bases from V and 4 from J; bases not matched to a gene: 6. The CDR3 consists of 15 residues. Germline values: CDR1 ENHRY, CDR2 SYGVKD.

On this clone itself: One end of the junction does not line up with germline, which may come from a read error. The CDR3: CASSEDRGPSYEQYF. In DNA form, the CDR3 reads TGTGCCAGCAGCGAAGACAGGGGCCCCTCCTACGAGCAGTACTTC. This chain connects TRBV2 to TRBJ2-7; 8 nucleotides line up with TRBD1. This CDR3 spans 15 amino acids. Germline CDR1 and CDR2: SNHLY and FYNNEI.

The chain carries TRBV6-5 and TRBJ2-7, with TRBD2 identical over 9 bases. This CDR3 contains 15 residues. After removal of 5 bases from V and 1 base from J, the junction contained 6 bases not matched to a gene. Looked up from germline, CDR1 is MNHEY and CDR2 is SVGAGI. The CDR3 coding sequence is TGTGCCAGCAGTGCTAGCGGGACGCCTTCCTACGAGCAGTACTTC. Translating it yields CASSASGTPSYEQYF.

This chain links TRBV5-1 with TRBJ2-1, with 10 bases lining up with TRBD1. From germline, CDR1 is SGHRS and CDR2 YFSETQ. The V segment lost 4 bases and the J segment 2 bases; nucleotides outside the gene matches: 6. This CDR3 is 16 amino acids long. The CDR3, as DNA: TGCGCCAGCAGCACCACCGGGACAGGGGCCTACAATGAGCAGTTCTTC. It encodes CASSTTGTGAYNEQFF.

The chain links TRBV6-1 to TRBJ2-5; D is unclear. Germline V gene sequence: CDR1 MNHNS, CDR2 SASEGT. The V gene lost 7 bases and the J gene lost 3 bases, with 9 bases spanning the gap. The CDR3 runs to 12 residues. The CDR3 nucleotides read TGTGCCAGCACTGGCAGCGAAGAGACCCAGTACTTC. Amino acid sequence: CASTGSEETQYF.

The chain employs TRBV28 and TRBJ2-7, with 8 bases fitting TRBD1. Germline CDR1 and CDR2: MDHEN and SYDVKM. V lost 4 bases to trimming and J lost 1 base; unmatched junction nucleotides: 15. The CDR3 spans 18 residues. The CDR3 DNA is TGTGCCAGCAGTTGGTCCTTTACCGGGACAGGCAAGTCCTACGAGCAGTACTTC. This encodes CASSWSFTGTGKSYEQYF.

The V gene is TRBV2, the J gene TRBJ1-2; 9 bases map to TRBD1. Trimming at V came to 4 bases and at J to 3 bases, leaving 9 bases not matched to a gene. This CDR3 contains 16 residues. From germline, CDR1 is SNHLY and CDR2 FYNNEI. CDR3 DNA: TGTGCCAGCAGTGCCCGACAGGGGGTTACCTACTATGGCTACACCTTC. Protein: CASSARQGVTYYGYTF. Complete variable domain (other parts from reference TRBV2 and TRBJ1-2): EPEVTQTPSHQVTQMGQEVILRCVPISNHLYFYWYRQILGQKVEFLVSFYNNEISEKSEIFDDQFSVERPDGSNFTLKIRSTKLEDSAMYFCASSARQGVTYYGYTFGSGTRLTVV.

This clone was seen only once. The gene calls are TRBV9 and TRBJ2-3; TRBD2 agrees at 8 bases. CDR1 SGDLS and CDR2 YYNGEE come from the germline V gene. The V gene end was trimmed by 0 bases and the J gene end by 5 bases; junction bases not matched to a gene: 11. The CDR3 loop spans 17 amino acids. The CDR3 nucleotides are TGTGCCAGCAGCGTAGTTTCCGGGGGGGCCTCGGGAGATACGCAGTATTTT. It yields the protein CASSVVSGGASGDTQYF.

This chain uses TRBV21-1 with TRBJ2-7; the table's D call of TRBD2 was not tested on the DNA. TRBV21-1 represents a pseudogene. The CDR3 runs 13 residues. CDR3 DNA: TGTGCCAGCAGGGCTAGCGGGACCTACGAGCAGTACTTC. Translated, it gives CASRASGTYEQYF.

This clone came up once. The CDR3 here is CAIRTGGEETQYF. The DNA for the CDR3 is TGTGCCATCAGGACAGGGGGCGAGGAGACCCAGTACTTC. The chain links TRBV10-3 to TRBJ2-5, with 10 bases fitting TRBD1. The CDR3 runs 13 residues. V dropped 6 bases and J dropped 5; count of bases not matched to a gene: 3. Germline CDR1 is ENHRY and CDR2 is SYGVKD.

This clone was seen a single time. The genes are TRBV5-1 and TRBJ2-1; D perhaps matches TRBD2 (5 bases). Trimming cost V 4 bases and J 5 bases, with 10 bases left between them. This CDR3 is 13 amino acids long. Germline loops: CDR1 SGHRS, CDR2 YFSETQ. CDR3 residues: CASSPTGNNEQFF. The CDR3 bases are TGCGCCAGCAGCCCCACGGGGAACAATGAGCAGTTCTTC.

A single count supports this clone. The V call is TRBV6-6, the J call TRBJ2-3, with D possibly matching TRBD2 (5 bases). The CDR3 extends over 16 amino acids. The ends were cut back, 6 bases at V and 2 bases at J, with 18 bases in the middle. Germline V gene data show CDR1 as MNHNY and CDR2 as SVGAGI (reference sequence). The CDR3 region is CASRSFGEGSTDTQYF. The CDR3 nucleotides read TGTGCCAGCAGGTCATTCGGAGAGGGCTCCACAGATACGCAGTATTTT.

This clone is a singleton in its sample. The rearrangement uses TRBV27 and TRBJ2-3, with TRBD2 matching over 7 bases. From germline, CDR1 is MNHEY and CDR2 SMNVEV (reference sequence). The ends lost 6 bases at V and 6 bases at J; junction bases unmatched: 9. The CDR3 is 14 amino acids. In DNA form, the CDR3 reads TGTGCCAGCAGAATGAGCGGGGTAGCGGATACGCAGTATTTT. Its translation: CASRMSGVADTQYF.

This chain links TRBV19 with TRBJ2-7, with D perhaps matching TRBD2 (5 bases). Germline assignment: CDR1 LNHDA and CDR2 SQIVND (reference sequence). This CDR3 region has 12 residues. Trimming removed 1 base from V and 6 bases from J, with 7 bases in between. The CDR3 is CASSIGGGEQYF. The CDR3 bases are TGTGCCAGTAGTATAGGTGGAGGCGAGCAGTACTTC. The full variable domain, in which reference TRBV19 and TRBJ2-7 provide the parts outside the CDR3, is DGGITQSPKYLFRKEGQNVTLSCEQNLNHDAMYWYRQDPGQGLRLIYYSQIVNDFQKGDIAEGYSVSREKKESFPLTVTSAQKNPTAFYLCASSIGGGEQYFGPGTRLTVT.

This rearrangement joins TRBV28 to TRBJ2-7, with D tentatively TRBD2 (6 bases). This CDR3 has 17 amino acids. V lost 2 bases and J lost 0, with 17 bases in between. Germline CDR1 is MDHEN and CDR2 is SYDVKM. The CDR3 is CASSLPPVGGSSYEQYF. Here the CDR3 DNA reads TGTGCCAGCAGTTTACCCCCGGTCGGGGGATCCTCCTACGAGCAGTACTTC.